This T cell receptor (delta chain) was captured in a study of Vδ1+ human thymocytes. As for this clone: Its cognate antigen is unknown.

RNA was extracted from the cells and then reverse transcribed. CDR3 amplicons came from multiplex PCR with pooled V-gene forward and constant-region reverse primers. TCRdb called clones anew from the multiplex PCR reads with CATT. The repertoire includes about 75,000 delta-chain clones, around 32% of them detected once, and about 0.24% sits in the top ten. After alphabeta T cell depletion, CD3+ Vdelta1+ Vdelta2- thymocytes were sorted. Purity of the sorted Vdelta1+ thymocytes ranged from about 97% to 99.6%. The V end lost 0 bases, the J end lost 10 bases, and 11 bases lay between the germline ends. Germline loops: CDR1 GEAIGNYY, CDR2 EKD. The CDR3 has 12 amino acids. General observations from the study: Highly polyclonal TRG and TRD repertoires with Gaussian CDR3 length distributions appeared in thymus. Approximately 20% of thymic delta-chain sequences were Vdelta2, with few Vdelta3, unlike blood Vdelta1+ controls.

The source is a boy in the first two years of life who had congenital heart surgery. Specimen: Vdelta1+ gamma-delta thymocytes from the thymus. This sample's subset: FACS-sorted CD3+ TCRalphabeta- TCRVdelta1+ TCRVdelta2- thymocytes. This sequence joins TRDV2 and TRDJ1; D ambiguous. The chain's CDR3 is CACDTGRIRLIF. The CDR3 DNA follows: TGTGCCTGTGACACCGGAAGGATCAGACTCATCTTT.